Below are 2 T cell receptor beta chains sequenced from a single sample in a study of T cell clonality in common variable immunodeficiency. Assay used: immunoSEQ multiplex PCR; TCRdb lists only in-frame clones, some missing. The sample yields some 39,000 clones, without any singletons. Sequences were obtained from peripheral blood mononuclear cells. All receptors come from a person aged 18 to 75 in good health.

Turning to this clone: The read is 3 residues too short to cover the CDR3 end, so that end is filled in from the germline J gene. The gene calls are TRBV23-1 and TRBJ1-2; D ambiguous. TRBV23-1 is known as an ORF, though its function is uncertain. CDR3 length: 13 residues. Partial CDR3 DNA: TGCGCCAGCAGTCAACAGGAGACCTACGAC. Protein sequence: CASSQQETYD. The whole CDR3 is CASSQQETYDYTF.

This clone has a count of ten or more. Read data end 3 residues before the CDR3 end; the end is taken from the germline J gene. V and J are TRBV5-1 and TRBJ2-3; 8 bases are shared with TRBD2. Unmatched junction bases numbered 12, after V lost 1 base and J lost 2 bases. The germline CDR1 and CDR2 sequences are SGHRS and YFSETQ. The CDR3 loop spans 18 amino acids. The part of the CDR3 DNA that was read is TGCGCCAGCAGCTTGTTGCCCAAGGGAGCGGGAGACACAGATACG. Its translation: CASSLLPKGAGDTDT. Given in full, the CDR3 is CASSLLPKGAGDTDTQYF.